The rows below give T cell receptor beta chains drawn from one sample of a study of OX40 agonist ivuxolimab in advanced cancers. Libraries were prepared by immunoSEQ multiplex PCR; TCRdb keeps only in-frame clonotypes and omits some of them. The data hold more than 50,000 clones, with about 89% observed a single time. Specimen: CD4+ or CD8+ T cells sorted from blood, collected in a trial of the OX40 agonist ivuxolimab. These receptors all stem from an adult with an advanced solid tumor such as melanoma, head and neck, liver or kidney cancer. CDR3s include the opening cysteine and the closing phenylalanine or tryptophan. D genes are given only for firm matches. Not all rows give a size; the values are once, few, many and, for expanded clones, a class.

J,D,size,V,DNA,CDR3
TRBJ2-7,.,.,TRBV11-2,TGTGCCAGCAGCTTAGCGGGGTACGAGCAGTACTTC,CASSLAGYEQYF
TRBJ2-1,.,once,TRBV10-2,TGCGCCAGCAGTGGGGCATCGCCCGAGCAGTTCTTC,CASSGASPEQFF
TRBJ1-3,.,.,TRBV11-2,TGTGCCAGCAGCCCCGGGACGGGCTCTGGAAACACCATATATTTT,CASSPGTGSGNTIYF
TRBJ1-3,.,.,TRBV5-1,TGCGCCAGCAGCTTGGAGGGATTCTCTGGAAACACCATATATTTT,CASSLEGFSGNTIYF
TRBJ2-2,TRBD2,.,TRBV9,TGTGCCAGCAGCGTAGATGGCGGGGGGTTCACCGGGGAGCTGTTTTTT,CASSVDGGGFTGELFF
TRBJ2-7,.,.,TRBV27,TGTGCCAGCAGTTTATCGGACAGCCCCTACGAGCAGTACTTC,CASSLSDSPYEQYF
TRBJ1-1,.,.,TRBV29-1,TGCAGCGTTGTGAACACTGAAGCTTTCTTT,CSVVNTEAFF
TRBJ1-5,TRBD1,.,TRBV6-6,TGTGCCACCCTTGGGACAGCTAACTATCAGCCCCAGCATTTT,CATLGTANYQPQHF
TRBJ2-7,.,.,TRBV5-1,TGCGCCAGCAGCTTGACATCGATGCCAGGGACCTCCTACGAGCAGTACTTC,CASSLTSMPGTSYEQYF
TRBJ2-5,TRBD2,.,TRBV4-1,TGCGCCAGCAGCCAGTCTGGGACTAGCGGGGGGCGAGAGACCCAGTACTTC,CASSQSGTSGGRETQYF